Presented here are 29 T cell receptor beta chains from one specimen sequenced in a study of T-cell reconstitution after alpha-beta-depleted transplantation in children. Unique molecular identifiers featured in how the TCRbeta library was prepared. One entry per CDR3 protein, called by TCRdb with MiXCR from the PCR reads. The data contain some 600,000 distinct CDR3 sequences, roughly 13% of them singletons. The sample here was PBMCs, mostly from graft donor cells, taken 360 days after TCRalphabeta/CD19-depleted stem cell transplant. These receptors all come from a male patient between 10 and 17 years old who had a stem cell transplant for acute myeloid leukemia, so the T cells may come from the graft donor.

This clonotype has more than one count but fewer than ten. The CDR3 DNA sequence: TGTGCCAGCAGCTTAGCGCTTGGGCCTAGCGGGAGGAATTACAATGAGCAGTTCTTC. Its protein product is CASSLALGPSGRNYNEQFF. The gene calls are TRBV11-1 and TRBJ2-1; 11 bases map to TRBD2. V lost 0 bases to trimming and J lost 4 bases; unmatched junction nucleotides: 11. Germline CDR1 SGHAT, CDR2 FQDESV (reference sequence). This CDR3 is built from 19 residues.

As regards this clonotype: A much larger clonotype is one base distant, so this may be a read error. The V call is TRBV20-1, the J call TRBJ1-1; 7 bases line up with TRBD1. This CDR3 has 16 amino acids. CDR1 and CDR2 (germline): DFQATT, SNEGSKA (reference sequence). This CDR3 is CCARDWGRGENTEAFF. The CDR3 region has the DNA TGCTGTGCTAGAGATTGGGGCAGGGGGGAGAACACTGAAGCTTTCTTT.

The rearrangement uses TRBV6-2 or TRBV6-3 and TRBJ1-5; tentatively, D is TRBD1 (5 bases). Trimming took off 0 bases at V and 4 bases at J, with 16 bases between the two ends. The germline V gene encodes CDR1 MNHEY and CDR2 SVGEGT. This CDR3 comprises 17 residues. CDR3 nucleotides: TGTGCCAGCAGTTACTCTGCGTGGGGACCTAAAAATCAGCCCCAGCATTTT. The encoded protein is CASSYSAWGPKNQPQHF.

The DNA of the CDR3 is TGCGCCAGCAGCGAGGGACAGGGCCGCCCCGGGGAGCTGTTTTTT. This encodes CASSEGQGRPGELFF. The rearrangement uses TRBV5-1 and TRBJ2-2; 9 nucleotides match TRBD1. There are 15 residues in the CDR3. CDR1 is SGHRS, CDR2 YFSETQ, per germline. Unmatched junction bases numbered 7, after V lost 4 bases and J lost 6 bases.

This clonotype was found a few times. The chain combines TRBV7-2 with TRBJ2-1, with 7 bases aligning to TRBD2. This CDR3 spans 15 amino acids. The J segment lost 3 bases and the V segment lost 3 bases, leaving 5 bases of the junction unmatched. Per germline, CDR1 SGHTA and CDR2 FQGNSA. The CDR3, as DNA: TGTGCCAGCAGCTTCGCTAGCGGAGGCTACAATGAGCAGTTCTTC. It translates to CASSFASGGYNEQFF.

CDR3 residues: CASSPRFGETQYF. CDR3 DNA: TGTGCCAGCTCACCACGGTTCGGAGAGACCCAGTACTTC. The chain uses TRBV18 and TRBJ2-5; no clear D gene. The ends were cut back, 1 base at V and 4 bases at J, with 7 bases in the middle. This CDR3 contains 13 residues. Germline CDR1 is KGHSH and CDR2 is LQKENI.

This clonotype came up a few times. The V call is TRBV7-2, the J call TRBJ2-7, with D tentatively TRBD1 or TRBD2 (7 bases each). The V and J ends lost 7 bases and 5 bases respectively, with 27 bases between them. Germline V lookup: CDR1 SGHTA, CDR2 FQGNSA. The CDR3 runs to 17 residues. CDR3 region: CASTPFWEGAPQHEQYF. CDR3 DNA: TGTGCCAGCACCCCATTCTGGGAGGGGGCGCCTCAGCACGAGCAGTACTTC.

The chain combines TRBV20-1 with TRBJ2-5, with 12 bases fitting TRBD1. The CDR3 is made up of 15 amino acids. J lost 3 bases, V lost 4 bases, and 6 bases had no gene match. CDR1 and CDR2 (germline): DFQATT, SNEGSKA (reference sequence). CDR3 nucleotide sequence: TGCAGTGCTACCCGGGACAGGGGGCCGAAAGAGACCCAGTACTTC. This translates into CSATRDRGPKETQYF.

The rearrangement links TRBV4-3 to TRBJ2-2, with D tentatively TRBD2 (5 bases). The CDR3 is 15 residues long. Germline loops: CDR1 LGHNA, CDR2 YSLEER. The ends were cut back, 3 bases at V and 5 bases at J, with 13 bases in the middle. CDR3 sequence reads: CASSHDRGRTGELFF. The CDR3, as DNA: TGCGCCAGCAGCCACGACCGGGGTAGAACCGGGGAGCTGTTTTTT.

A few counts support this clonotype. The chain couples TRBV28 to TRBJ1-2, with D tentatively TRBD1 (6 bases). There are 17 residues in the CDR3. The V and J ends lost 4 bases and 0 bases respectively, with 18 bases between them. Germline values: CDR1 MDHEN, CDR2 SYDVKM. Here the CDR3 reads CASSSTGPLPPNYGYTF. In DNA form, the CDR3 reads TGTGCCAGCAGTTCGACAGGCCCACTCCCTCCTAACTATGGCTACACCTTC.

This clonotype has a count of ten or more. The chain recombines TRBV7-2 with TRBJ2-3, with D uncertain. The CDR3 extends over 13 amino acids. Germline values: CDR1 SGHTA, CDR2 FQGNSA. V lost 0 bases and J lost 3, with 4 bases in between. CDR3 bases: TGTGCCAGCAGCTTAGCGCATACAGATACGCAGTATTTT. It encodes CASSLAHTDTQYF.

J is TRBJ1-5 and V is TRBV7-9; possible D gene TRBD1, 5 bases. The germline V gene has CDR1 SEHNR and CDR2 FQNEAQ (reference sequence). Deletions cut 1 base from V and 5 bases from J, with 12 bases between. The CDR3 consists of 15 residues. The CDR3 loop reads CASSLVGRDYQPQHF. The DNA of the CDR3 is TGTGCCAGCAGCTTAGTGGGCAGGGACTATCAGCCCCAGCATTTT.

This chain joins TRBV5-1 and TRBJ2-3, with 11 nucleotides matching TRBD2. Trimming cost V 4 bases and J 2 bases; bases outside gene matches: 6. This CDR3 spans 16 amino acids. Germline CDR1 SGHRS, CDR2 YFSETQ. The CDR3 nucleotides are TGCGCCAGCAGCCGGGGGACTAGCGGTTACACAGATACGCAGTATTTT. Amino acids: CASSRGTSGYTDTQYF.

V usage is TRBV5-6 and J usage is TRBJ1-1; D call uncertain. The CDR3 contains 16 residues. Germline CDR1 and CDR2: SGHDT and YYEEEE. V shed 0 bases and J shed 3 bases, with 15 bases lying between them. The CDR3 DNA reads as TGTGCCAGCAGCTTGGGGCGGCTGTTATGGGACACTGAAGCTTTCTTT. It translates to CASSLGRLLWDTEAFF.

This clonotype was seen repeatedly, ten times or more. The gene calls are TRBV4-3 and TRBJ2-5; TRBD1 might be the D (5 bases). This CDR3 spans 14 amino acids. Germline CDR1 reads LGHNA; CDR2 reads YSLEER. Trimming left V 0 bases short and J 5 bases short, with 10 bases between. The CDR3 region has the DNA TGCGCCAGCAGCCAAGACTTGGGGCCCGAGACCCAGTACTTC. Residues: CASSQDLGPETQYF.

There are a few counts of this clonotype. CDR3 nucleotides: TGTGCCAGCAGTTACACCCCTGCATCCGGGGAGCTGTTTTTT. Its translation is CASSYTPASGELFF. The V gene is TRBV7-8, the J gene TRBJ2-2; D unresolved. CDR1 is SGHVS, CDR2 FQNEAQ, per germline. The V and J ends lost 6 bases and 6 bases respectively, with 14 bases between them. The CDR3 is 14 amino acids.

This clonotype appeared a few times. The J gene is TRBJ1-4, the V gene TRBV15; 9 bases align to TRBD1. V shed 0 bases and J 7 bases; nucleotides not matched to a gene: 6. CDR3 length: 16 amino acids. CDR1 and CDR2 from the germline V gene are LNHNV and YYDKDF (reference sequence). The DNA for the CDR3 is TGTGCCACCAGCAGAGATCCGACAGGGGGAAGTGAAAAACTGTTTTTT. This gives the protein CATSRDPTGGSEKLFF.

This chain connects TRBV24-1 to TRBJ2-3, with 9 bases identical to TRBD2. The CDR3 contains 16 residues. The J segment lost 4 bases and the V segment lost 6 bases, leaving 10 bases of the junction unmatched. Germline V gene lookup returns CDR1 KGHDR and CDR2 SFDVKD. CDR3 sequence reads: CATSSGRSAGSDTQYF. CDR3 sequence (DNA): TGTGCCACCAGTAGCGGGAGGTCAGCCGGGTCAGATACGCAGTATTTT.

The rearrangement links TRBV11-3 to TRBJ2-1, with D possibly being TRBD1 (5 bases). V was clipped by 4 bases and J by 3 bases, with 13 bases between them. This CDR3 is built from 15 residues. Germline CDR1 is SGHNT and CDR2 is YENEEA. CDR3 protein: CASSSPRADYNEQFF. CDR3 bases: TGTGCCAGCAGCTCGCCCAGGGCTGACTACAATGAGCAGTTCTTC.

This chain links TRBV4-3 with TRBJ1-1; unclear D gene. The CDR3 has 15 residues. V lost 0 bases and J 1 base, leaving 9 bases between the germline ends. Germline assignment: CDR1 LGHNA and CDR2 YSLEER. The CDR3 reads CASSQDEVANTEAFF. CDR3 nucleotides: TGCGCCAGCAGCCAAGATGAGGTGGCGAACACTGAAGCTTTCTTT.

The genes are TRBV5-4 and TRBJ2-5; TRBD2 aligns across 13 bases. CDR3 length: 17 residues. CDR1 SGHNT and CDR2 YYREEE come from the germline V gene (reference sequence). V lost 0 bases to trimming and J lost 5 bases; unmatched junction nucleotides: 7. CDR3 sequence (DNA): TGTGCCAGCAGCTTGGGGGGCCCGACTAGCGGGAGGGAGACCCAGTACTTC. This gives the protein CASSLGGPTSGRETQYF.

This clonotype was picked up a small number of times. The rearrangement joins TRBV7-2 to TRBJ2-3, with 8 bases matching TRBD2. The ends lost 1 base at V and 0 bases at J; junction bases unmatched: 6. In germline, CDR1 is SGHTA, CDR2 FQGNSA. The CDR3 is made up of 17 amino acids. The CDR3 is CASSLVSGTPSTDTQYF. In nucleotides, the CDR3 is TGTGCCAGCAGCTTAGTTAGCGGGACACCTAGCACAGATACGCAGTATTTT.

The sample holds a few counts of this clonotype. This chain links TRBV21-1 with TRBJ2-7; the tabulated D call, TRBD1, remains unverified against the DNA. TRBV21-1 is a pseudogene segment. This CDR3 contains 13 residues. CDR3: CASSKGPGPEQYF. As DNA, the CDR3 is TGTGCCAGCAGCAAGGGACCTGGCCCAGAGCAGTACTTC.

This clonotype appeared many times. This rearrangement joins TRBV20-1 to TRBJ2-1, with 9 bases lining up with TRBD2. The germline gives CDR1 DFQATT, CDR2 SNEGSKA (reference sequence). V was clipped by 3 bases and J by 6 bases; unmatched bases: 6. The CDR3 extends over 14 amino acids. Written as DNA, the CDR3 is TGCAGTGCTAGTAACCTAGCGGGAATCAATGAGCAGTTCTTC. This codes for CSASNLAGINEQFF.

This clonotype was recorded at least ten times. DNA for the CDR3: TGTGCCAGCAGTTGGGACTTCTCCTACGAGCAGTACTTC. It yields the protein CASSWDFSYEQYF. The chain joins TRBV6-2 or TRBV6-3 to TRBJ2-7, with a weak D call TRBD2 (6 bases). The CDR3 is made up of 13 amino acids. Germline V gene lookup returns CDR1 MNHEY and CDR2 SVGEGT. The V gene lost 4 bases and the J gene lost 0 bases, with 7 bases spanning the gap.

The rearrangement joins TRBV5-6 to TRBJ2-1; 12 bases line up with TRBD2. With V trimmed by 3 bases and J by 2 bases, 6 bases remained unmatched. The CDR3 consists of 17 residues. Germline assignment: CDR1 SGHDT and CDR2 YYEEEE. The CDR3 DNA reads TGTGCCAGCAGCTCGACTAGCGGGAGAATTACCTACAATGAGCAGTTCTTC. Translated: CASSSTSGRITYNEQFF.

The gene calls are TRBV24-1 and TRBJ2-1, with D tentatively TRBD1 (6 bases). V was cut by 3 bases and J by 6 bases, with 17 bases left in between. Germline CDR1 KGHDR, CDR2 SFDVKD. This CDR3 comprises 16 residues. DNA for the CDR3: TGTGCCACCAGTGATGTGGAGACAGGAATCCTCAATGAGCAGTTCTTC. Translation: CATSDVETGILNEQFF.

This clonotype appeared a few times. CDR3 amino acids: CASSPSGGTEAFF. In DNA form, the CDR3 reads TGTGCCAGCAGCCCCTCCGGGGGCACTGAAGCTTTCTTT. The chain links TRBV4-2 to TRBJ1-1; a possible D gene is TRBD1 (5 bases). Germline CDR1 LGHNA, CDR2 YNFKEQ. Trimming took 4 bases from V and 4 from J, leaving 10 bases between them. The CDR3 is made up of 13 amino acids.

This clonotype was found a few times. The chain links TRBV7-6 to TRBJ2-2, with 8 bases that match TRBD2. Germline CDR1 is SGHVS and CDR2 is FNYEAQ. The junction had 9 bases not matched to a gene; V was cut back by 3 bases and J by 0 bases. This CDR3 comprises 18 residues. CDR3 region: CASSFKRLATTNTGELFF. Written as DNA, the CDR3 is TGTGCCAGCAGCTTCAAACGACTAGCGACGACGAACACCGGGGAGCTGTTTTTT.